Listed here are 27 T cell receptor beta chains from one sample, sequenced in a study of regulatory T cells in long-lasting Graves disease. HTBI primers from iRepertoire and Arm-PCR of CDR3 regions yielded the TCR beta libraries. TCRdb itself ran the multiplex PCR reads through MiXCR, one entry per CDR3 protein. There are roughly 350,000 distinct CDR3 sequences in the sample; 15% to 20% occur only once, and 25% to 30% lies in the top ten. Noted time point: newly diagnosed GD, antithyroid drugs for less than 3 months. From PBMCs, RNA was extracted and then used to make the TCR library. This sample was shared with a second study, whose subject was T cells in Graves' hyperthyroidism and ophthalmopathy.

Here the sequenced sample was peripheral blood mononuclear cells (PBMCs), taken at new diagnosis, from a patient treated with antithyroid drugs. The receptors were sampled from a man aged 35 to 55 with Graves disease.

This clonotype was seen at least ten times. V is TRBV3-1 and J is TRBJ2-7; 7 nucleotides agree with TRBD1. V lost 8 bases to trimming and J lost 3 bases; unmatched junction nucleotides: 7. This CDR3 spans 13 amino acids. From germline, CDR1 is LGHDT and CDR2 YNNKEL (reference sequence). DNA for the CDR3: TGTGCCAGCGGTGACAGGGCCATCTACGAGCAGTACTTC. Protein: CASGDRAIYEQYF.

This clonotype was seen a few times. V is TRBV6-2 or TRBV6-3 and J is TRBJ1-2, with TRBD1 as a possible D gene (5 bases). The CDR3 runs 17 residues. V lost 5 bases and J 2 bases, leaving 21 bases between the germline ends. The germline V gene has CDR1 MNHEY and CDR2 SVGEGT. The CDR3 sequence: CASSEYVNSGANYGYTF. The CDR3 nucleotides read TGTGCCAGCAGTGAGTACGTTAACAGCGGGGCGAACTATGGCTACACCTTC.

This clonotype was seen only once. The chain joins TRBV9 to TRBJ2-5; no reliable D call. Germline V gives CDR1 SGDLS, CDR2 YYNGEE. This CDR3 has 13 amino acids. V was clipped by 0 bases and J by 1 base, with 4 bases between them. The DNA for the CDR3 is TGTGCCAGCAGCGTAGCGACCCAAGAGACCCAGTACTTC. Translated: CASSVATQETQYF.

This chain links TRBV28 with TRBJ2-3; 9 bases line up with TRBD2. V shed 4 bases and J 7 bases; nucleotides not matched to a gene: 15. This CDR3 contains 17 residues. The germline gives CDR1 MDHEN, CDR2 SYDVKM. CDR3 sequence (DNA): TGTGCCAGCAGTTATCCCCCGGGGCGGGGGGGCATAAATACGCAGTATTTT. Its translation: CASSYPPGRGGINTQYF.

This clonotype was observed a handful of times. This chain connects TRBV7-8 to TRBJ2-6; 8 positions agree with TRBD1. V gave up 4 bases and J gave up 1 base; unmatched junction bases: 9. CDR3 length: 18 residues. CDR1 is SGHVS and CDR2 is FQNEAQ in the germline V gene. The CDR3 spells CASSSRLGQGSGANVLTF. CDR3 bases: TGTGCCAGCAGCTCTCGCCTAGGACAGGGATCTGGGGCCAACGTCCTGACTTTC.

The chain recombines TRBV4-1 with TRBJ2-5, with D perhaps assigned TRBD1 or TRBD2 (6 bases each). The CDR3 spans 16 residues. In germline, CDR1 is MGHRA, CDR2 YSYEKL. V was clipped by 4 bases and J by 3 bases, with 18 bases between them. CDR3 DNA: TGCGCCAGCAGCCCAACAAGACAGGAGGGGAAAGAGACCCAGTACTTC. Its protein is CASSPTRQEGKETQYF.

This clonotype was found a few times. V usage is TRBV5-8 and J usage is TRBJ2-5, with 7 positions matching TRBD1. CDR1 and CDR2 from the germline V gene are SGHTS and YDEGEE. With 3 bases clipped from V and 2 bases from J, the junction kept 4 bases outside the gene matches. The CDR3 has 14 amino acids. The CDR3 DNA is TGTGCCAGCAGCTCCCGGGACAGACAAGAGACCCAGTACTTC. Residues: CASSSRDRQETQYF.

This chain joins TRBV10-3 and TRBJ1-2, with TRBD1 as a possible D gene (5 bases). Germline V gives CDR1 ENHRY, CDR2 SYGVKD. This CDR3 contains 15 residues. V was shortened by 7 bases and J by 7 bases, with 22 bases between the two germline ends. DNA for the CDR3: TGTGCCATCAACCCGGGTAATGCTGAGGGGTTTGGCTACACCTTC. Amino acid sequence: CAINPGNAEGFGYTF.

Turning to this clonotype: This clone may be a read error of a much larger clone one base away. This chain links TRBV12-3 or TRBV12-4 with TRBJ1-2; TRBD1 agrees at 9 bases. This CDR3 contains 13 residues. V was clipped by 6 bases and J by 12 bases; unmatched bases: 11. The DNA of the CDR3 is TGTGCCAGCAGCCCCGGGACAGGGAGGCGCCACACCTTC. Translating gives CASSPGTGRRHTF.

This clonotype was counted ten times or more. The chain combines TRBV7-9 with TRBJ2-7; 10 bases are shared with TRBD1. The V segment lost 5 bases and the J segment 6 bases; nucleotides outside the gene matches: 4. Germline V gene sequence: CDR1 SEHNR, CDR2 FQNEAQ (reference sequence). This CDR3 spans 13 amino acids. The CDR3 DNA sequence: TGTGCCAGCAGCGCAGGACAGGGGGGCGAGCAGTACTTC. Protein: CASSAGQGGEQYF.

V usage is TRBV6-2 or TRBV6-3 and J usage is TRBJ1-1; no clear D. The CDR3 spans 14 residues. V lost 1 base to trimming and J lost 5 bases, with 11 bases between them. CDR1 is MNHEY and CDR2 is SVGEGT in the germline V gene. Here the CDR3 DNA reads TGTGCCAGCAGTTACTTTTTCCAGTTAACTGAAGCTTTCTTT. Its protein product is CASSYFFQLTEAFF.

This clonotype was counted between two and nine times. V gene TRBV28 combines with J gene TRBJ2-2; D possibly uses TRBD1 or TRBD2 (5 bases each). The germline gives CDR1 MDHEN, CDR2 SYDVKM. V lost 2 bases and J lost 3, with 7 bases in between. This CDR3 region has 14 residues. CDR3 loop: CASSLGGYTGELFF. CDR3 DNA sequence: TGTGCCAGCAGTTTAGGGGGTTACACCGGGGAGCTGTTTTTT.

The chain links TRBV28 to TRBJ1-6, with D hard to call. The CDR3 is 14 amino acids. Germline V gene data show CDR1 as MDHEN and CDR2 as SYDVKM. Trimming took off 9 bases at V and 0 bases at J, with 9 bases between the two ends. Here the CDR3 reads CASNPGSYNSPLHF. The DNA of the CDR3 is TGTGCCAGTAATCCAGGCTCCTATAATTCACCCCTCCACTTT.

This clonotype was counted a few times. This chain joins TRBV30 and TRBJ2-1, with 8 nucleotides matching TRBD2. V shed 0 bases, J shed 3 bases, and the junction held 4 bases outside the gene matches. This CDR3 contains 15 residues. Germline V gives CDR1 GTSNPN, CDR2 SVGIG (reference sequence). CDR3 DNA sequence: TGTGCCTGGAGTGTTGTGCGGGGGGTCTACAATGAGCAGTTCTTC. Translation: CAWSVVRGVYNEQFF.

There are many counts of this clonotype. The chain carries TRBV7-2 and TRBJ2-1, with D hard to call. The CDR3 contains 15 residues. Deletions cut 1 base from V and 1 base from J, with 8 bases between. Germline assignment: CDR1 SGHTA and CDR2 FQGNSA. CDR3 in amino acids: CASSLGRASYNEQFF. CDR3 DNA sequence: TGTGCCAGCAGCTTAGGACGGGCTTCCTACAATGAGCAGTTCTTC.

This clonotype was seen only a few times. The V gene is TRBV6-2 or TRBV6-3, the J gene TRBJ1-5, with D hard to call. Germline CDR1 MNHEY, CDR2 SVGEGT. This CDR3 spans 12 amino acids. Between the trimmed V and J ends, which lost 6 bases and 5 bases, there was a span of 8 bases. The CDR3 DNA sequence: TGTGCCAGCAGCGAATCTCATCAGCCCCAGCATTTT. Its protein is CASSESHQPQHF.

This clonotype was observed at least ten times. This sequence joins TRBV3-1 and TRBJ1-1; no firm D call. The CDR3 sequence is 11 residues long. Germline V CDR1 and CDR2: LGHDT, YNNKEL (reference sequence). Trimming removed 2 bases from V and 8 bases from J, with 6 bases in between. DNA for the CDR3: TGTGCCAGCAGCCAACTGGGGGAAGCTTTCTTT. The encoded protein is CASSQLGEAFF.

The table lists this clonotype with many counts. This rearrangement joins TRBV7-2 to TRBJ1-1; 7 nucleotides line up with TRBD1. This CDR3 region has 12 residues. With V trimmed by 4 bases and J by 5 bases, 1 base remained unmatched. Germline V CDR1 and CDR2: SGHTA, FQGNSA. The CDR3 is CASSSQGTEAFF. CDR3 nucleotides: TGTGCCAGCAGCTCACAGGGGACTGAAGCTTTCTTT.

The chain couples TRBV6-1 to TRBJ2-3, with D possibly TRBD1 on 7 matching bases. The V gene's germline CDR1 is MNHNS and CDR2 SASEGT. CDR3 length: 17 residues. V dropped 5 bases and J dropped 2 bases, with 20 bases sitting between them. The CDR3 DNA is TGTGCCAGCAGTATCGGAGGGGGCCTCGGGCCCACAGATACGCAGTATTTT. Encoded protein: CASSIGGGLGPTDTQYF.

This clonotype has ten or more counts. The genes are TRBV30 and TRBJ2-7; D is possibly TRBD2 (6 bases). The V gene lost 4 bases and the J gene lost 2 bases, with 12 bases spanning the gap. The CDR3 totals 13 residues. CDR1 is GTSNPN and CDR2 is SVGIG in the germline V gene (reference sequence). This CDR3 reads CAWKRGGPYEQYF. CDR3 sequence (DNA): TGTGCCTGGAAAAGGGGAGGCCCCTACGAGCAGTACTTC.

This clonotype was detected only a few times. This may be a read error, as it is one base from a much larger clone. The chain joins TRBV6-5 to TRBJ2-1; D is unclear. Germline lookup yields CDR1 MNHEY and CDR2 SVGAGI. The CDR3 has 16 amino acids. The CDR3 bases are TGTGCCAGCAGTTACTCGAGGTTGAGCTCCTACAGTGAGCAGTTCTTC. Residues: CASSYSRLSSYSEQFF.

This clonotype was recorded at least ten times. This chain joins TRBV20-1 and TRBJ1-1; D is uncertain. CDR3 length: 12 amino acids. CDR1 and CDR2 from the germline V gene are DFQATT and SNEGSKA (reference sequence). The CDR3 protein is CSAAPGRTEAFF. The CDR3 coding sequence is TGCAGCGCCGCTCCGGGTAGAACTGAAGCTTTCTTT.

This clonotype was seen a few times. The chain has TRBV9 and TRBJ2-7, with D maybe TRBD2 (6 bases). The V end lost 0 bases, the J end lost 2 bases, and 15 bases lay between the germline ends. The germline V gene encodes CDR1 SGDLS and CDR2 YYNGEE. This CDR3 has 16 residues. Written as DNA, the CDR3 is TGTGCCAGCAGCGTAGATGGGTGGGGGGACGCCTACGAGCAGTACTTC. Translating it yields CASSVDGWGDAYEQYF. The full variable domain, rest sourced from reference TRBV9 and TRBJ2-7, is DSGVTQTPKHLITATGQRVTLRCSPRSGDLSVYWYQQSLDQGLQFLIQYYNGEERAKGNILERFSAQQFPDLHSELNLSSLELGDSALYFCASSVDGWGDAYEQYFGPGTRLTVT.

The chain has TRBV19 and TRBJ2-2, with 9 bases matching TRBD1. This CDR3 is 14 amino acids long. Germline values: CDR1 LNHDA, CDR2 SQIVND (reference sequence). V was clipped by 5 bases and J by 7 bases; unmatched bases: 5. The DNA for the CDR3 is TGTGCCAGTAGTCCACAGGGGGCTGTCGGGGAGCTGTTTTTT. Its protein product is CASSPQGAVGELFF.

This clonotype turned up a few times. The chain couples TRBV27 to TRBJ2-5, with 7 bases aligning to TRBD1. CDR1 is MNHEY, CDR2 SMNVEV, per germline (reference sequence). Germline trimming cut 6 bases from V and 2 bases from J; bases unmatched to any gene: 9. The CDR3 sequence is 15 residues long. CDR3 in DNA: TGTGCCAGCAGGGACAGGCCGAGGCTTCAAGAGACCCAGTACTTC. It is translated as CASRDRPRLQETQYF.

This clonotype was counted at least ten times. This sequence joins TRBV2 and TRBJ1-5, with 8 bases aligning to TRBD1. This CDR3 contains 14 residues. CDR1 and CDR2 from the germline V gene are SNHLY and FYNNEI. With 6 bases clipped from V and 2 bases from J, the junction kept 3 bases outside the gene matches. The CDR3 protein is CASRQGAGNQPQHF. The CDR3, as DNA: TGTGCCAGCAGGCAGGGGGCAGGCAATCAGCCCCAGCATTTT.

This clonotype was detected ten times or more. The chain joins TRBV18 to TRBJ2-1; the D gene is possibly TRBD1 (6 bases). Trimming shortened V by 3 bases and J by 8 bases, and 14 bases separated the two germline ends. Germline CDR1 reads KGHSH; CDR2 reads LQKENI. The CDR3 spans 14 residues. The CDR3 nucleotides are TGTGCCAGCTCACCGCTAACAGGGTCTGATGAGCAGTTCTTC. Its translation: CASSPLTGSDEQFF.